The T cell receptor beta chain described here comes from a study of Graves' ophthalmopathy and Graves' hyperthyroidism. Study-wide results and caveats: From stable hyperthyroidism, ophthalmopathy was separated by a 13-signature model with about 88% sensitivity and over 70% specificity. In blood, most expanded thyroid clonotypes above 0.001 frequency were also detected.

Amplification from RNA transcripts yielded the TCR beta CDR3 regions. RT-PCR in the first round used HTBI primers; a second-round multiplex PCR followed. TCRdb processed the multiplex PCR reads anew with MiXCR; each CDR3 protein has one entry. The data show approximately 160,000 distinct CDR3 sequences, with approximately 40% seen just once and 8% to 9.5% held by the top ten. The CDR3 loop spans 20 amino acids. Between the trimmed V and J ends, which lost 0 bases and 0 bases, there was a span of 23 bases. CDR1 is MNHEY, CDR2 SVGEGT, per germline. A few counts support this clonotype. The antigen remains unidentified.

The chain has TRBV6-2 or TRBV6-3 and TRBJ1-1, with D uncertain. The TCR originated in a young man with Graves' ophthalmopathy. Sequenced input: peripheral blood. For the CDR3, the DNA is TGTGCCAGCAGTTACTCGTTGATTCCCGGTTACTGGGCCGTGAACACTGAAGCTTTCTTT. Encoded protein: CASSYSLIPGYWAVNTEAFF.